What follows are 23 T cell receptor beta chains derived from one specimen sequenced in a study of a mutant IDH1 vaccine in newly diagnosed glioma. No antigen is known for these receptors. The table came from immunoSEQ multiplex PCR; TCRdb's copy has only in-frame clones and leaves some out. The table records under 65,000 clones, 80% of them present only once. Time point indicated: week 11, during vaccination. The content of each vaccine dose was 300 ug of mutant IDH1 20-mer peptide, and topical imiquimod accompanied it. The material sequenced was PBMCs, taken from a glioma patient whose treatment included an IDH1 peptide vaccine. The source of these receptors is a man aged 45 to 65 with glioma.

The V gene is TRBV7-2, the J gene TRBJ2-1; no firm D call. Looked up from germline, CDR1 is SGHTA and CDR2 is FQGNSA. This CDR3 has 14 residues. Deletions cut 5 bases from V and 2 bases from J, with 10 bases between. The CDR3 DNA reads TGTGCCAGCAGCCCGGCCGGTACCTACAATGAGCAGTTCTTC. The encoded protein is CASSPAGTYNEQFF.

This clone was counted only a few times. V usage is TRBV7-9 and J usage is TRBJ1-1; no clear D gene. There are 13 residues in the CDR3. The V gene lost 1 base and the J gene lost 3 bases, with 6 bases spanning the gap. Per the germline V gene, CDR1 is SEHNR and CDR2 is FQNEAQ (reference sequence). The CDR3, as DNA: TGTGCCAGCAGCTTAGGCAGCTACACTGAAGCTTTCTTT. Amino acids: CASSLGSYTEAFF.

This clone was recorded a few times. The V gene is TRBV6-5, the J gene TRBJ1-1; no clear D. V was cut by 8 bases and J by 1 base, with 11 bases left in between. The CDR3 totals 13 residues. Germline-derived CDR1 and CDR2 are MNHEY and SVGAGI. The DNA of the CDR3 is TGTGCCAGCTCTAACAGTGCGAACACTGAAGCTTTCTTT. Encoded protein: CASSNSANTEAFF.

The chain uses TRBV27 and TRBJ1-2, with D uncertain. The CDR3 length is 15 residues. Trimming cost V 2 bases and J 6 bases, with 16 bases left between them. The germline V gene encodes CDR1 MNHEY and CDR2 SMNVEV (reference sequence). CDR3: CASSLGESAYDGYTF. CDR3 DNA sequence: TGTGCCAGCAGTTTAGGGGAATCCGCATACGATGGCTACACCTTC.

V is TRBV4-1 and J is TRBJ1-4, with D maybe TRBD1 (6 bases). The germline gives CDR1 MGHRA, CDR2 YSYEKL. Deletions cut 0 bases from V and 9 bases from J, with 23 bases between. The CDR3 runs 18 residues. For the CDR3, the DNA is TGCGCCAGCAGCCAAGAGGTATTTCTCGTTCGACAGGAGCAAAAACTGTTTTTT. Its translation is CASSQEVFLVRQEQKLFF.

This clone was recorded a few times. This chain uses TRBV5-1 with TRBJ1-4; 8 nucleotides line up with TRBD1. Looked up from germline, CDR1 is SGHRS and CDR2 is YFSETQ. This CDR3 region has 15 residues. The junction had 2 bases not matched to a gene; V was cut back by 0 bases and J by 4 bases. CDR3 nucleotide sequence: TGCGCCAGCAGCTTGGGACAGGGGATTAATGAAAAACTGTTTTTT. Protein sequence: CASSLGQGINEKLFF.

In this sample, this clone turned up a few times. The sample carries other DNA sequences with the same CDR3. The chain couples TRBV20-1 to TRBJ1-1; the D is unclear. V was clipped by 3 bases and J by 2 bases, with 4 bases between them. The germline CDR1 and CDR2 sequences are DFQATT and SNEGSKA (reference sequence). CDR3 length equals 11 residues. CDR3 in DNA: TGCAGTGCTAGGGGTAACACTGAAGCTTTCTTT. It codes for CSARGNTEAFF.

This clone came up once. The chain combines TRBV7-9 with TRBJ2-1; D remains ambiguous. The V and J ends lost 2 bases and 6 bases respectively, with 8 bases between them. This CDR3 contains 13 residues. Per the germline V gene, CDR1 is SEHNR and CDR2 is FQNEAQ (reference sequence). The CDR3 spells CASSLSRLNEQFF. The CDR3 DNA sequence: TGTGCCAGCAGCTTATCGCGCCTCAATGAGCAGTTCTTC.

The chain joins TRBV6-1 to TRBJ2-2; D gene unclear. V was pared by 1 base and J by 4 bases, with 16 bases between. The CDR3 spans 17 residues. CDR1 and CDR2 (germline): MNHNS, SASEGT. The CDR3 sequence is CASSEVSAVGFTGELFF. The CDR3 coding sequence is TGTGCCAGCAGTGAAGTCTCAGCTGTTGGATTCACCGGGGAGCTGTTTTTT.

This sequence joins TRBV4-1 and TRBJ1-1; the D is unclear. This CDR3 comprises 14 residues. V was pared by 0 bases and J by 1 base, with 6 bases between. Germline values: CDR1 MGHRA, CDR2 YSYEKL. The CDR3 loop reads CASSQDSPNTEAFF. CDR3 coding DNA: TGCGCCAGCAGCCAAGATTCCCCGAACACTGAAGCTTTCTTT.

V and J are TRBV5-4 and TRBJ2-3; 13 bases fit TRBD2. Germline-derived CDR1 and CDR2 are SGHNT and YYREEE (reference sequence). This CDR3 has 16 residues. J was trimmed by 6 bases and V by 2 bases; bases with no gene match: 6. CDR3 protein: CASSFPGLAGLDTQYF. DNA for the CDR3: TGTGCCAGCAGCTTCCCGGGACTAGCGGGACTGGATACGCAGTATTTT.

The chain joins TRBV5-1 to TRBJ2-1; D might be TRBD2 (5 bases). The CDR3 spans 15 residues. CDR1 SGHRS and CDR2 YFSETQ come from the germline V gene. Deletions cut 2 bases from V and 2 bases from J, with 11 bases between. The CDR3 coding sequence is TGCGCCAGCAGCTTTAACCCGCGGGCCTACAATGAGCAGTTCTTC. Translation: CASSFNPRAYNEQFF.

V and J are TRBV5-1 and TRBJ2-2; D remains unclear. Per the germline V gene, CDR1 is SGHRS and CDR2 is YFSETQ. The length of the CDR3 is 12 residues. V lost 0 bases and J 8 bases, leaving 5 bases between the germline ends. DNA of the CDR3: TGCGCCAGCAGCTTGGGGAAAGGGGAGCTGTTTTTT. Its translation is CASSLGKGELFF.

The rearrangement links TRBV4-2 to TRBJ2-1; the match to TRBD2 covers 7 bases. Trimming cost V 5 bases and J 6 bases; bases outside gene matches: 7. The CDR3 is 14 residues long. Germline V gene sequence: CDR1 LGHNA, CDR2 YNFKEQ. The CDR3 loop reads CASSVVAGSNEQFF. The CDR3 nucleotides are TGTGCCAGCAGCGTAGTAGCGGGTTCCAATGAGCAGTTCTTC.

The rearrangement joins TRBV6-1 to TRBJ2-7; no reliable D call. The CDR3 runs to 15 residues. Germline loops: CDR1 MNHNS, CDR2 SASEGT. With 3 bases removed from V and 9 bases from J, the gap between germline ends came to 21 bases. Here the CDR3 DNA reads TGTGCCAGCAGTGAGGTGGGAACCCCACAAACGGGGCAGTACTTC. This encodes CASSEVGTPQTGQYF.

The V call is TRBV2, the J call TRBJ1-2; D unclear. Germline values: CDR1 SNHLY, CDR2 FYNNEI. The CDR3 loop spans 17 amino acids. V dropped 6 bases and J dropped 0 bases, with 20 bases sitting between them. CDR3 in DNA: TGTGCCAGCAGGAGGGCGCTCCTTAGGGATACTAACTATGGCTACACCTTC. It yields the protein CASRRALLRDTNYGYTF.

The rearrangement joins TRBV4-1 to TRBJ1-3, with D uncertain. Germline V gives CDR1 MGHRA, CDR2 YSYEKL. V lost 4 bases and J lost 0, with 16 bases in between. This CDR3 has 17 amino acids. The CDR3 reads CASSRPTDQSSGNTIYF. In DNA, the CDR3 is TGCGCCAGCAGCCGACCCACAGACCAATCCTCTGGAAACACCATATATTTT.

This clone showed up just once. The chain carries TRBV2 and TRBJ2-2; 7 positions agree with TRBD2. The CDR3 has 14 amino acids. V lost 6 bases and J lost 2; bases outside the gene matches: 3. CDR1 is SNHLY and CDR2 is FYNNEI in the germline V gene. The CDR3 DNA follows: TGTGCCAGCAGCCCGGGACTAAACACCGGGGAGCTGTTTTTT. Translated: CASSPGLNTGELFF.

V gene TRBV7-2 combines with J gene TRBJ2-3; 10 nucleotides align to TRBD1. V gave up 1 base and J gave up 3 bases; unmatched junction bases: 4. The germline V gene encodes CDR1 SGHTA and CDR2 FQGNSA. The CDR3 has 16 residues. In DNA form, the CDR3 reads TGTGCCAGCAGCTTAGGGGGACAGGGGATTACAGATACGCAGTATTTT. Protein product: CASSLGGQGITDTQYF.

This clone turned up a few times. The chain has TRBV5-6 and TRBJ1-4; maybe TRBD1 (6 bases). The CDR3 runs 14 residues. Trimming took off 4 bases at V and 6 bases at J, with 13 bases between the two ends. Germline CDR1 reads SGHDT; CDR2 reads YYEEEE. CDR3 region: CASSGVEGDEKLFF. The CDR3 bases are TGTGCCAGCAGCGGCGTTGAGGGGGATGAAAAACTGTTTTTT.

The rearrangement joins TRBV18 to TRBJ2-7, with 7 nucleotides matching TRBD1. With V trimmed by 5 bases and J by 4 bases, 2 bases remained unmatched. The CDR3 has 12 residues. The germline V gene has CDR1 KGHSH and CDR2 LQKENI. Here the CDR3 DNA reads TGTGCCAGCTCAGGGACAGAGTACGAGCAGTACTTC. Amino acids: CASSGTEYEQYF.

This chain connects TRBV5-1 to TRBJ2-1, with D possibly matching TRBD2 (6 bases). Germline V gene lookup returns CDR1 SGHRS and CDR2 YFSETQ. V was shortened by 7 bases and J by 5 bases, with 16 bases between the two germline ends. There are 14 residues in the CDR3. The CDR3 loop is CASGDLSGNNEQFF. In DNA, the CDR3 is TGCGCCAGCGGGGACCTTAGCGGCAACAATGAGCAGTTCTTC.

The rearrangement joins TRBV11-3 to TRBJ2-5; 9 bases line up with TRBD1. CDR1 is SGHNT, CDR2 YENEEA, per germline. This CDR3 has 14 residues. Trimming removed 6 bases from V and 3 bases from J; junction bases left unmatched: 5. The CDR3 DNA reads TGTGCCAGCAGTCCCCGGGACAGGGAAGAGACCCAGTACTTC. It encodes CASSPRDREETQYF.